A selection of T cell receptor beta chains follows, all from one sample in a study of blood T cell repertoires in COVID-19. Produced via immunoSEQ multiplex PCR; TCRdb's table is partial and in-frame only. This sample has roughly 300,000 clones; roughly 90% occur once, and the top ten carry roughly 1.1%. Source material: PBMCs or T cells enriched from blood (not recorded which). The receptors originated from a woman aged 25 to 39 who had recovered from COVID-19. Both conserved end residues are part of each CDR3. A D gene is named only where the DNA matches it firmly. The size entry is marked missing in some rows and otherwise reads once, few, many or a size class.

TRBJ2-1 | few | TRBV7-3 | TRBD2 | TGTGCCAGCAGCCTTACTAGCGGGGGGATCTACAATGAGCAGTTCTTC | CASSLTSGGIYNEQFF
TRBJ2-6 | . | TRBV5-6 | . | TGTGCCAGCAGCTTGAAACGGAGCTCTGGGGCCAACGTCCTGACTTTC | CASSLKRSSGANVLTF
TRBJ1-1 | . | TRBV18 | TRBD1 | TGTGCCAGCTCACTTGGACAGGGGGCGGAAAACACTGAAGCTTTCTTT | CASSLGQGAENTEAFF
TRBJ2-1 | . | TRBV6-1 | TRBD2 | TGTGCCAGCAGTGAAAAACCGGCTAGCGGGAGGGATGAGCAGTTCTTC | CASSEKPASGRDEQFF
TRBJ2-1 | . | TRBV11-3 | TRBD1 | TGTGCCAGCAGCTTTTCGGACAGGGCTGACCATGAGCAGTTCTTC | CASSFSDRADHEQFF
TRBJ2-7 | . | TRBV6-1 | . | TGTGCCAGCAGTGAACCGTGGGGAGGCTCCTACGAGCAGTACTTC | CASSEPWGGSYEQYF
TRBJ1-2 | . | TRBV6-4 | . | TGTGCCAGCAGCGACCGGGGGGGACATCGAAATAACTATGGCTACACCTTC | CASSDRGGHRNNYGYTF
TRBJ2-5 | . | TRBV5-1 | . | TGCGCCAGCAGTTTGGTACAGGGCTACCCTGAGGAGACCCAGTACTTC | CASSLVQGYPEETQYF
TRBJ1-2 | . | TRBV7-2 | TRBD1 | TGTGCCAGCAGCTTCCTGGCCTATGGACAGGGGGTAGGCTACACCTTC | CASSFLAYGQGVGYTF
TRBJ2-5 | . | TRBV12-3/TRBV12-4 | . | TGTGCCAGCACAATAGGGGGTTTAGAGACCCAGTACTTC | CASTIGGLETQYF
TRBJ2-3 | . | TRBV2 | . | TGTGCCAGCACTGCTCGGGATACGCAGTATTTT | CASTARDTQYF
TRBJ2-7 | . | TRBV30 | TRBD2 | TGTGCCTGGAGTGCCAGTAGCGGGAGATCCCTGTCGGGCGAGCAGTACTTC | CAWSASSGRSLSGEQYF